One and the same sample provided the 15 T cell receptor beta chains below, sequenced in a study of blood T cell repertoires in COVID-19. Assay: immunoSEQ multiplex PCR; the TCRdb copy retains only in-frame clones and omits some. The table lists 190,000 or so clones, approximately 80% of them singletons. Input material: PBMCs or T cells enriched from blood (not recorded which). These receptors came from a man aged 40-55 years who had recovered from COVID-19.

The chain employs TRBV7-2 and TRBJ1-2, with 9 bases fitting TRBD1. The CDR3 totals 16 residues. With 1 base clipped from V and 1 base from J, the junction kept 4 bases outside the gene matches. Germline V gene lookup returns CDR1 SGHTA and CDR2 FQGNSA. The CDR3 DNA reads TGTGCCAGCAGCTTAGGTAACAGGGGGCGTAACTATGGCTACACCTTC. This codes for CASSLGNRGRNYGYTF.

This chain uses TRBV6-5 with TRBJ1-1; D gene ambiguous. CDR1 is MNHEY and CDR2 is SVGAGI in the germline V gene. V shed 2 bases and J shed 1 base, with 11 bases lying between them. The CDR3 has 15 residues. CDR3 region: CASSYTAGGNTEAFF. The DNA for the CDR3 is TGTGCCAGCAGTTACACCGCTGGCGGGAACACTGAAGCTTTCTTT.

This chain connects TRBV7-2 to TRBJ2-7; 11 positions agree with TRBD2. The J segment lost 0 bases and the V segment lost 1 base, leaving 2 bases of the junction unmatched. CDR3 length: 16 amino acids. CDR1 is SGHTA and CDR2 is FQGNSA in the germline V gene. The CDR3 loop is CASSLDTSGSSYEQYF. The CDR3 nucleotides read TGTGCCAGCAGCTTAGACACTAGCGGGAGCTCCTACGAGCAGTACTTC.

This chain links TRBV9 with TRBJ2-5; 8 bases are shared with TRBD2. CDR3 length: 15 residues. Germline CDR1 and CDR2: SGDLS and YYNGEE. The trim removed 2 bases at V and 4 bases at J, leaving 7 bases unmatched. The CDR3 sequence is CASSVQAGVGETQYF. CDR3 coding DNA: TGTGCCAGCAGCGTCCAAGCGGGAGTGGGAGAGACCCAGTACTTC.

The count of this clone is one. The chain carries TRBV9 and TRBJ2-7; 12 nucleotides match TRBD2. Unmatched junction bases numbered 2, after V lost 0 bases and J lost 4 bases. The CDR3 is made up of 15 amino acids. Germline lookup yields CDR1 SGDLS and CDR2 YYNGEE. CDR3 nucleotide sequence: TGTGCCAGCAGCGTAGGAGGACTAGCGGGGTACGAGCAGTACTTC. Protein product: CASSVGGLAGYEQYF.

This clone has more than one count but fewer than ten. V is TRBV5-4 and J is TRBJ1-4; 8 bases match TRBD1. V gave up 4 bases and J gave up 7 bases; unmatched junction bases: 6. From germline, CDR1 is SGHNT and CDR2 YYREEE (reference sequence). The CDR3 is 14 residues long. CDR3 sequence: CASSKTGESEKLFF. The CDR3 bases are TGTGCCAGCAGCAAGACAGGGGAGAGTGAAAAACTGTTTTTT. The whole variable domain, filled in from reference TRBV5-4 and TRBJ1-4, reads ETGVTQSPTHLIKTRGQQVTLRCSSQSGHNTVSWYQQALGQGPQFIFQYYREEENGRGNFPPRFSGLQFPNYSSELNVNALELDDSALYLCASSKTGESEKLFFGSGTQLSVL.

The chain recombines TRBV6-2 or TRBV6-3 with TRBJ2-7, with D unresolved. CDR1 is MNHEY, CDR2 SVGEGT, per germline. V lost 2 bases and J lost 2, with 10 bases in between. The CDR3 extends over 14 amino acids. The CDR3 region has the DNA TGTGCCAGCAGTTACGGGCAGGCCGCCTACGAGCAGTACTTC. This sequence encodes CASSYGQAAYEQYF.

The chain joins TRBV6-1 to TRBJ1-5; the match to TRBD1 covers 12 bases. This CDR3 has 19 amino acids. Germline V lookup: CDR1 MNHNS, CDR2 SASEGT. J was trimmed by 7 bases and V by 4 bases; bases with no gene match: 17. CDR3 DNA sequence: TGTGCCAGCAGTGGGGGAGCTGGGACAGGGGGCGCGTTGGGGCAGCCCCAGCATTTT. Amino acids: CASSGGAGTGGALGQPQHF.

The chain has TRBV9 and TRBJ2-2, with 9 bases aligning to TRBD2. The CDR3 length is 17 residues. Germline V gene sequence: CDR1 SGDLS, CDR2 YYNGEE. Trimming took 0 bases from V and 6 from J; bases not matched to a gene: 9. The CDR3 protein is CASSVGVAGVLAGELFF. In DNA, the CDR3 is TGTGCCAGCAGCGTAGGGGTAGCGGGAGTGTTAGCCGGGGAGCTGTTTTTT.

The V call is TRBV14, the J call TRBJ2-2; 10 bases are shared with TRBD2. The CDR3 spans 16 residues. The J segment lost 4 bases and the V segment lost 6 bases, leaving 8 bases of the junction unmatched. The germline gives CDR1 SGHDN, CDR2 FVKESK. For the CDR3, the DNA is TGTGCCAGCAGGGATTTAGCGGGAGGAAGCACCGGGGAGCTGTTTTTT. Protein product: CASRDLAGGSTGELFF.

The sample holds one count of this clone. The chain joins TRBV27 to TRBJ2-2; perhaps TRBD1 as D (6 bases). Trimming left V 2 bases short and J 8 bases short, with 15 bases between. The CDR3 totals 15 residues. The germline V gene encodes CDR1 MNHEY and CDR2 SMNVEV (reference sequence). DNA for the CDR3: TGTGCCAGCAGTTTAGGTGTTGTCGGGACAGGGGAGCTGTTTTTT. Protein: CASSLGVVGTGELFF.

The chain has TRBV29-1 and TRBJ1-2, with D uncertain. The ends were cut back, 4 bases at V and 4 bases at J, with 10 bases in the middle. The CDR3 loop spans 12 amino acids. Germline-derived CDR1 and CDR2 are SQVTM and ANQGSEA. This chain's CDR3 is CSVVLRGYGYTF. The CDR3 DNA is TGCAGCGTTGTTTTGCGAGGCTATGGCTACACCTTC.

This clone turned up a few times. This chain joins TRBV30 and TRBJ2-1, with 12 bases fitting TRBD2. Per the germline V gene, CDR1 is GTSNPN and CDR2 is SVGIG (reference sequence). The V and J ends lost 5 bases and 5 bases, in that order; junction bases with no gene match: 19. This CDR3 is 19 amino acids long. The CDR3 DNA reads TGTGCCTGGGCGGACCTTGGGACTAGCGGGTTTCCTACCCACAATGAGCAGTTCTTC. Encoded protein: CAWADLGTSGFPTHNEQFF.

This sequence joins TRBV18 and TRBJ2-2; TRBD1 matches at 11 bases. Germline CDR1 KGHSH, CDR2 LQKENI. The V and J ends lost 2 bases and 8 bases, in that order; junction bases with no gene match: 16. The CDR3 covers 19 residues. The CDR3 DNA is TGTGCCAGCTCACCAATTTGGGACAGGGGGAATCCGGACTCGGGGGAGCTGTTTTTT. It is translated as CASSPIWDRGNPDSGELFF. Full variable domain (outside the CDR3, taken from reference TRBV18 and TRBJ2-2): NAGVMQNPRHLVRRRGQEARLRCSPMKGHSHVYWYRQLPEEGLKFMVYLQKENIIDESGMPKERFSAEFPKEGPSILRIQQVVRGDSAAYFCASSPIWDRGNPDSGELFFGEGSRLTVL.

This chain uses TRBV10-1 with TRBJ2-5, with 7 bases that match TRBD2. There are 13 residues in the CDR3. Trimming cost V 5 bases and J 5 bases; bases outside gene matches: 5. CDR1 is WNHNN, CDR2 SYGVQD, per germline (reference sequence). This CDR3 reads CASSFAGVETQYF. In nucleotides, the CDR3 is TGCGCCAGCAGTTTCGCGGGAGTCGAGACCCAGTACTTC.